This T cell receptor beta chain originates from a study of blood T cell repertoires in COVID-19. As for the study in general: Italy, Spain and the United States were the sources of the convalescent and acute COVID-19 samples. PBMCs, B-cell-depleted T cells, or T cells were the source of the cDNA or gDNA that made up the material.

This clone has only one observation. Methods used by the authors: Using reference gene primer amplification, nucleated cell counts were estimated. Sequenced by immunoSEQ multiplex PCR; TCRdb stores in-frame clones only, minus some. The DNA gave D and trimming, while V, J and clone size come from that table. The sample lists some 140,000 clones; roughly 89% were seen once. The sequenced material came from peripheral blood. This TCR derives from a man between 45 and 60 years old with acute or convalescent COVID-19.

The CDR3 sequence is CASSLNRGRRQPQHF. The CDR3 DNA sequence: TGTGCCAGCAGCTTAAACAGGGGGCGACGTCAGCCCCAGCATTTT. The rearrangement joins TRBV11-3 to TRBJ1-5, with 9 bases fitting TRBD1. CDR1 SGHNT and CDR2 YENEEA come from the germline V gene. CDR3 length equals 15 residues. The trim removed 2 bases at V and 6 bases at J, leaving 5 bases unmatched.